The clone carrying this T cell receptor beta chain has only a few counts. The sample is drawn from a study of blood T cell repertoires in COVID-19. Study overall: Researchers got acute and convalescent COVID-19 samples from the United States, Italy and Spain. In each case, the material was cDNA or gDNA derived from T cells, B-cell-depleted T cells, or PBMCs.

Germline-derived CDR1 and CDR2 are MNHEY and SVGAGI. The germline V and J ends were trimmed by 7 bases and 4 bases, with 14 bases remaining between them. This CDR3 has 14 residues. The authors' processing: Estimation of nucleated cell counts was performed using reference gene primer amplification. Using immunoSEQ multiplex PCR, the repertoire was profiled, and TCRdb retains in-frame clones only, with some absent. The D gene and trimming were derived from the DNA, and the V and J assignments and clone size from that table. The sample includes just under 250,000 clones, roughly 86% of them seen just once.

This chain links TRBV6-5 with TRBJ1-3, with D uncertain. Material: peripheral blood. The receptor was derived from a woman aged 25 to 39 who had recovered from COVID-19. The CDR3 region is CASIRAGYGNTIYF. The DNA for the CDR3 is TGTGCCAGCATCAGAGCGGGGTACGGAAACACCATATATTTT.